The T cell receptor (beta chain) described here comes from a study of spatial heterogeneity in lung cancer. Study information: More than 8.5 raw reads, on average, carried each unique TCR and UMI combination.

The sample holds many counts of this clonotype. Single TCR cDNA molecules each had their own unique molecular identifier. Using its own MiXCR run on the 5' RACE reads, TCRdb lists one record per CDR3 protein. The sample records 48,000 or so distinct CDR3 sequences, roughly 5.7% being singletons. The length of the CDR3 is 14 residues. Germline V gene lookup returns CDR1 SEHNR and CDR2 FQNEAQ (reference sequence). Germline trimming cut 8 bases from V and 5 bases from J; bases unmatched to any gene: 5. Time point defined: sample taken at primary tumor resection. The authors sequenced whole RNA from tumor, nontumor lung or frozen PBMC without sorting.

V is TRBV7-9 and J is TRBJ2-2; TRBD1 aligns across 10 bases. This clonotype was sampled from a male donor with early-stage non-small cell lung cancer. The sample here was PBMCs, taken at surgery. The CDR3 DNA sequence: TGTGCCAGCCAGACAGGGGGCCGGACCGGGGAGCTGTTTTTT. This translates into CASQTGGRTGELFF.